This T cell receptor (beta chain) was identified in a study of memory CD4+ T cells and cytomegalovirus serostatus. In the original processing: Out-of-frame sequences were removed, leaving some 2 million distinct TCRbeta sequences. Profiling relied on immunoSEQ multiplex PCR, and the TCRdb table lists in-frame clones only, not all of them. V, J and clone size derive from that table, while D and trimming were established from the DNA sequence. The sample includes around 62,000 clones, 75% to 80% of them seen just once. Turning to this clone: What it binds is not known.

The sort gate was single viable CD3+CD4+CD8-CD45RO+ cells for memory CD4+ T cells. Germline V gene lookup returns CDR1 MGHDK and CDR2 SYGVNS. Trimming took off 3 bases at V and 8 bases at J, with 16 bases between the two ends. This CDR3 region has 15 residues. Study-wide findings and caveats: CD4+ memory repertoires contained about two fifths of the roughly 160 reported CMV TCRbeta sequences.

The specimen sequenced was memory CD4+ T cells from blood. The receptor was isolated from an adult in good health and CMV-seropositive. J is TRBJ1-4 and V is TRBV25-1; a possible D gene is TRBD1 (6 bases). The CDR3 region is CASSDSRGGREKLFF. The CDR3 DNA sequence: TGTGCCAGCAGTGACTCCAGGGGCGGTAGGGAAAAACTGTTTTTT.